This T cell receptor (beta chain) was obtained from a study of T cell responses to AZD1222 COVID-19 vaccine. Libraries were prepared by immunoSEQ multiplex PCR; TCRdb keeps only in-frame clonotypes and omits some of them. The sample yields 200,000 to 300,000 clones, approximately 95% seen once. Points on this clone: Its antigen is currently unknown.

V was cut by 2 bases and J by 7 bases, with 6 bases left in between. This CDR3 comprises 13 residues. Germline CDR1 reads LNHDA; CDR2 reads SQIVND (reference sequence). Study-level findings and limits: No repertoire was sampled before or during the peak T cell response, only after it.

Specimen: peripheral blood, collected on day 0 of AZD1222 vaccination. The clonotype was recovered from an adult in good health. This chain uses TRBV19 with TRBJ1-6, with D tentatively TRBD1 (5 bases). CDR3 amino acids: CASSIRQNSPLHF. The CDR3 DNA is TGTGCCAGTAGTATAAGACAGAATTCACCCCTCCACTTT.